This TCR beta chain was observed in a study of blood T cell repertoires in COVID-19. Study-wide background: Some COVID-19 samples were acute and others convalescent; all came from the United States, Italy and Spain. The analysed material was cDNA or gDNA that came from T cells, B-cell-depleted T cells, or PBMCs.

Germline V gene sequence: CDR1 MNHEY, CDR2 SVGAGI. This CDR3 region has 13 residues. V gave up 6 bases and J gave up 4 bases, with 12 bases separating them. In the original workflow: Amplification of reference gene primers provided the estimated nucleated cell counts. Profiled with immunoSEQ multiplex PCR; TCRdb holds only in-frame clones, not every one. V and J calls and clone size come straight from that table; D and trimming were deduced from the DNA. The sample records about 290,000 clones, around 81% being singletons. The V and J genes are TRBV6-5 and TRBJ1-2, with D unclear. The sequenced material came from peripheral blood. The sequence was obtained from a woman aged 50 to 60 with active or convalescent COVID-19. The DNA of the CDR3 is TGTGCCAGCAGACGACAAACGTCCTATGGCTACACCTTC. It yields the protein CASRRQTSYGYTF.